The clone carrying this T cell receptor (beta chain) was detected a few times. Its antigen remains unidentified. TCRdb reanalysed the 5' RACE reads using MiXCR and keeps one entry per CDR3 protein. The sample shows approximately 670,000 distinct CDR3 sequences, around 6% of them seen only once. This entry comes from a study of identical twins. Whole-study results and caveats: Researchers reported excess low generation probability among twin-shared out-of-frame alpha sequences. Insertions were fewer in abundant cord blood beta clonotypes, whereas memory repertoires showed none of this pattern. Twin pairs had excess sharing that was weaker in beta out-of-frame sequences.

The CDR3 has 15 amino acids. Germline CDR1 SEHNR, CDR2 FQNEAQ (reference sequence). V was clipped by 3 bases and J by 4 bases; unmatched bases: 3. This sequence was found in a man between 18 and 35 years old in good health. Sequenced input: naive T cells sorted from blood. The V call is TRBV7-9, the J call TRBJ1-4, with 9 bases aligning to TRBD1. The CDR3 region is CASSLGDRDNEKLFF. As DNA, the CDR3 is TGTGCCAGCAGCTTGGGGGACAGGGATAATGAAAAACTGTTTTTT.